The clone carrying this T cell receptor beta chain was detected ten times or more. The antigen is undetermined. For TCR beta, libraries came from quantitative 5'-RACE with molecular barcodes. A single record per CDR3 protein comes from TCRdb applying MiXCR to the 5' RACE reads. This repertoire shows about 240,000 distinct CDR3 sequences, less than 10% found once; its top ten account for approximately 6.2%. The data originate from a study of CD8 T cells in ankylosing spondylitis. Study-level findings and limits: A motif in TCR beta, a set of roughly eight highly homologous variants, appeared characteristic of ankylosing spondylitis blood.

Sequencing was carried out using blood, either unsorted or a sorted T cell fraction (not recorded which). The source is a male donor with ankylosing spondylitis or in good health (not recorded which).

The CDR3: CSASTGGQETQYF. The DNA for the CDR3 is TGCAGTGCTTCCACGGGGGGCCAAGAGACCCAGTACTTC. The V gene is TRBV20-1, the J gene TRBJ2-5; 7 bases map to TRBD2. V gave up 5 bases and J gave up 1 base; unmatched junction bases: 4. Germline CDR1 and CDR2: DFQATT and SNEGSKA (reference sequence). The CDR3 runs 13 residues.